The 28 T cell receptor beta chains below come from one sample, sequenced in a study of identical twins. Using its own MiXCR run on the 5' RACE reads, TCRdb lists one record per CDR3 protein. Here the sample spans over 500,000 distinct CDR3 sequences, approximately 22% being singletons. The same sample was also used in a study of T cells expressing NK-cell markers.

The sequenced sample consisted of CD4+ T cells sorted from blood. Source of these receptors: a woman in her late teens or twenties in good health.

The V call is TRBV12-3 or TRBV12-4, the J call TRBJ1-5, with 9 bases that match TRBD1. The CDR3 has 19 amino acids. In DNA, the CDR3 is TGTACCTTCAGTTTTTGGACAGGGGCCTCCGTAATGAGCAATCAGCCCCAGCATTTT. Its protein is CTFSFWTGASVMSNQPQHF.

This clonotype was observed a few times. The J gene is TRBJ2-5, the V gene TRBV5-1; 10 nucleotides agree with TRBD1. This CDR3 is built from 17 residues. Germline CDR1 is SGHRS and CDR2 is YFSETQ. The V and J ends lost 4 bases and 5 bases, in that order; junction bases with no gene match: 14. CDR3 coding DNA: TGCGCCAGCAGCGTGACAGGGGGCGCTGACTGGTGGGAGACCCAGTACTTC. Protein product: CASSVTGGADWWETQYF.

This clonotype turned up a few times. The gene calls are TRBV20-1 and TRBJ1-2; 8 nucleotides align to TRBD1. This CDR3 spans 13 amino acids. Germline-derived CDR1 and CDR2 are DFQATT and SNEGSKA (reference sequence). Trimming at V came to 4 bases and at J to 8 bases, leaving 9 bases not matched to a gene. CDR3 residues: CSAKPQGASGYTF. The CDR3 nucleotides are TGCAGTGCTAAACCGCAGGGGGCGAGCGGCTACACCTTC.

V and J are TRBV5-1 and TRBJ2-5; D may be TRBD1 or TRBD2 (5 bases each). This CDR3 has 15 residues. V was trimmed by 0 bases and J by 0 bases, leaving 9 bases between them. The germline V gene encodes CDR1 SGHRS and CDR2 YFSETQ. The CDR3 here is CASSLVGTDQETQYF. DNA for the CDR3: TGCGCCAGCAGCTTGGTAGGGACCGACCAAGAGACCCAGTACTTC.

The chain has TRBV20-1 and TRBJ2-7; either TRBD1 or TRBD2 may supply D (6 bases each). Trimming took 3 bases from V and 5 from J, leaving 23 bases between them. Germline assignment: CDR1 DFQATT and CDR2 SNEGSKA (reference sequence). The CDR3 is made up of 16 amino acids. In DNA, the CDR3 is TGCAGTGCTAGGGGGGGCCGGGCATACTTACTCGACGAGCAGTACTTC. It codes for CSARGGRAYLLDEQYF.

This clonotype has more than one count but fewer than ten. The rearrangement links TRBV5-1 to TRBJ2-1, with D unclear. V gave up 0 bases and J gave up 0 bases, with 13 bases separating them. Germline V gene lookup returns CDR1 SGHRS and CDR2 YFSETQ. The CDR3 has 17 residues. This CDR3 reads CASSLAKRISSYNEQFF. Here the CDR3 DNA reads TGCGCCAGCAGCTTGGCCAAGCGAATAAGCTCCTACAATGAGCAGTTCTTC. Based on the CDR3 plus reference TRBV5-1 and TRBJ2-1, the full variable domain is KAGVTQTPRYLIKTRGQQVTLSCSPISGHRSVSWYQQTPGQGLQFLFEYFSETQRNKGNFPGRFSGRQFSNSRSEMNVSTLELGDSALYLCASSLAKRISSYNEQFFGPGTRLTVL.

This clonotype occurred a few times. The CDR3 spells CSLNTGQREQNEQFF. For the CDR3, the DNA is TGCAGTCTCAATACCGGTCAGCGGGAGCAGAATGAGCAGTTCTTC. The chain combines TRBV20-1 with TRBJ2-1; 8 bases agree with TRBD2. With 8 bases clipped from V and 7 bases from J, the junction kept 16 bases outside the gene matches. This CDR3 region has 15 residues. The germline gives CDR1 DFQATT, CDR2 SNEGSKA (reference sequence).

This clonotype was observed a few times. V usage is TRBV10-3 and J usage is TRBJ2-1, with no clear D. This CDR3 is 11 amino acids long. The V gene's germline CDR1 is ENHRY and CDR2 SYGVKD. V was clipped by 4 bases and J by 8 bases, with 6 bases between them. CDR3 in DNA: TGTGCCATCAGTGGAAGGGATGAGCAGTTCTTC. It specifies CAISGRDEQFF.

The rearrangement links TRBV20-1 to TRBJ2-7; weak D call: TRBD2 (6 bases). The CDR3 totals 13 residues. Looked up from germline, CDR1 is DFQATT and CDR2 is SNEGSKA (reference sequence). The CDR3 sequence is CSAIAEQTYEQYF. The CDR3 DNA sequence: TGCAGCGCAATAGCGGAGCAAACCTACGAGCAGTACTTC.

A few counts support this clonotype. CDR3 sequence (DNA): TGTGCCAGCAGCTTAATCGGGGGCGCCAATGAGCAGTTCTTC. It is translated as CASSLIGGANEQFF. This sequence joins TRBV11-2 and TRBJ2-1; TRBD1 or TRBD2 may be the D gene (6 bases each). The V and J ends lost 2 bases and 6 bases respectively, with 11 bases between them. The CDR3 runs 14 residues. CDR1 and CDR2 from the germline V gene are SGHAT and FQNNGV.

The chain is built from TRBV6-2 or TRBV6-3 and TRBJ1-1; 9 bases line up with TRBD1. The V and J ends lost 6 bases and 4 bases, in that order; junction bases with no gene match: 9. Per germline, CDR1 MNHEY and CDR2 SVGEGT. The CDR3 runs 15 residues. CDR3: CASRPTGGLGTEAFF. The CDR3 DNA is TGTGCCAGCAGGCCCACAGGGGGCTTAGGCACTGAAGCTTTCTTT.

This clonotype has a handful of counts. J is TRBJ2-2 and V is TRBV20-1; D is uncertain. The V gene's germline CDR1 is DFQATT and CDR2 SNEGSKA (reference sequence). The V and J ends lost 1 base and 7 bases respectively, with 10 bases between them. The CDR3 has 13 residues. The CDR3 DNA reads as TGCAGTGCTAGAGGGGGTAGCTTCGGGGAGCTGTTTTTT. Protein product: CSARGGSFGELFF.

V usage is TRBV7-3 and J usage is TRBJ2-6; D is tentatively TRBD1 or TRBD2 (5 bases each). V lost 4 bases and J lost 0, with 10 bases in between. The germline CDR1 and CDR2 sequences are SGHTA and FQGTGA. The CDR3 is 16 residues long. Here the CDR3 DNA reads TGTGCCAGCAGCTCGAGAGGGACCTCTGGGGCCAACGTCCTGACTTTC. Residues: CASSSRGTSGANVLTF.

V is TRBV29-1 and J is TRBJ2-1, with D unresolved. Germline V lookup: CDR1 SQVTM, CDR2 ANQGSEA. This CDR3 has 14 residues. Trimming pared 3 bases from V and 0 bases from J, leaving 9 bases between. CDR3 loop: CSVDGQSSYNEQFF. CDR3 nucleotide sequence: TGCAGCGTTGATGGCCAGAGCTCCTACAATGAGCAGTTCTTC.

This clonotype was recorded a few times. This chain joins TRBV20-1 and TRBJ2-3; D ambiguous. The V gene lost 3 bases and the J gene lost 0 bases, with 7 bases spanning the gap. CDR3 length equals 13 residues. CDR1 and CDR2 from the germline V gene are DFQATT and SNEGSKA (reference sequence). In nucleotides, the CDR3 is TGCAGTGCTAGTTATCTCAGCACAGATACGCAGTATTTT. Protein: CSASYLSTDTQYF.

This clonotype was seen only a few times. This rearrangement joins TRBV12-3 or TRBV12-4 to TRBJ1-1, with D unresolved. V lost 7 bases to trimming and J lost 7 bases, with 16 bases between them. The CDR3 is 13 amino acids. As DNA, the CDR3 is TGTGCCAGCAAGTCGACCGACGTCTTTGAAGCTTTCTTT. It codes for CASKSTDVFEAFF.

The J gene is TRBJ2-5, the V gene TRBV4-3, with 8 bases matching TRBD1. The germline CDR1 and CDR2 sequences are LGHNA and YSLEER. J gave up 5 bases and V 5 bases, and 13 bases lay outside the gene matches. The CDR3 runs to 16 residues. The chain's CDR3 is CASSVGTGAQRETQYF. The CDR3 DNA reads TGCGCCAGCAGCGTGGGGACAGGCGCACAACGGGAGACCCAGTACTTC.

The chain links TRBV4-1 to TRBJ2-7, with 8 bases that match TRBD2. Germline V gene data show CDR1 as MGHRA and CDR2 as YSYEKL. Trimming removed 5 bases from V and 3 bases from J; junction bases left unmatched: 15. The CDR3 extends over 17 amino acids. DNA for the CDR3: TGCGCCAGCAGCAAGAAAGCGGCCAGCGGGAGCCTCTACGAGCAGTACTTC. Residues: CASSKKAASGSLYEQYF.

J is TRBJ2-3 and V is TRBV7-9, with D perhaps matching TRBD1 (5 bases). This CDR3 spans 16 amino acids. Germline CDR1 is SEHNR and CDR2 is FQNEAQ (reference sequence). The ends were cut back, 1 base at V and 4 bases at J, with 15 bases in the middle. CDR3 nucleotide sequence: TGTGCCAGCAGCTTAGAGGTATGGGGCCGGGCAGATACGCAGTATTTT. It is translated as CASSLEVWGRADTQYF.

The chain links TRBV3-1 to TRBJ1-1; D not resolved. Germline loops: CDR1 LGHDT, CDR2 YNNKEL (reference sequence). The CDR3 contains 16 residues. Trimming removed 6 bases from V and 0 bases from J, with 17 bases in between. The CDR3 loop reads CASRPADGLMNTEAFF. CDR3 nucleotides: TGTGCCAGCAGGCCAGCGGACGGACTGATGAACACTGAAGCTTTCTTT.

The rearrangement uses TRBV5-3 and TRBJ2-5, with D possibly TRBD2 on 5 matching bases. TRBV5-3 is noted as an ORF with a role that remains uncertain. V lost 8 bases and J 5 bases, leaving 16 bases between the germline ends. The CDR3 contains 13 residues. The CDR3 DNA reads TGTGCCAGTCGAACCCCCGGGGAGGAGACCCAGTACTTC. Its translation: CASRTPGEETQYF.

This clonotype was seen more than once but under ten times. The chain uses TRBV9 and TRBJ2-3; D possibly corresponds to TRBD2 (5 bases). V gave up 1 base and J gave up 5 bases, with 14 bases separating them. The CDR3 length is 15 residues. Germline assignment: CDR1 SGDLS and CDR2 YYNGEE. The CDR3 DNA follows: TGTGCCAGCAGCGTAAATAGCGATAGGGAAGATACGCAGTATTTT. Protein: CASSVNSDREDTQYF.

The chain's CDR3 is CASSDLMGRSSPLHF. CDR3 in DNA: TGCGCCAGCAGCGACCTTATGGGGAGGAGTTCACCCCTCCACTTT. This sequence joins TRBV5-1 and TRBJ1-6; no definite D call. V was shortened by 4 bases and J by 9 bases, with 17 bases between the two germline ends. This CDR3 is built from 15 residues. CDR1 is SGHRS and CDR2 is YFSETQ in the germline V gene.

This chain links TRBV2 with TRBJ2-4; D gene uncertain. Per germline, CDR1 SNHLY and CDR2 FYNNEI. V shed 5 bases and J shed 6 bases, with 11 bases lying between them. CDR3 length equals 13 residues. The CDR3 protein is CASSLSQGNIQYF. Here the CDR3 DNA reads TGTGCCAGCAGTCTATCCCAAGGAAACATTCAGTACTTC.

This clonotype was seen only a few times. J is TRBJ2-7 and V is TRBV5-1; 8 bases are a match to TRBD2. The trim removed 1 base at V and 6 bases at J, leaving 9 bases unmatched. The CDR3 is 15 amino acids. Germline lookup yields CDR1 SGHRS and CDR2 YFSETQ. The CDR3 reads CASSLTSGQPLEQYF. CDR3 sequence (DNA): TGCGCCAGCAGCTTGACTAGCGGACAACCCCTCGAGCAGTACTTC.

The chain links TRBV5-8 to TRBJ1-5; D gene unclear. Trimming took off 1 base at V and 7 bases at J, with 6 bases between the two ends. This CDR3 contains 12 residues. From germline, CDR1 is SGHTS and CDR2 YDEGEE. CDR3 DNA sequence: TGTGCCAGCAGCTTGTCCTTACAGCCCCAGCATTTT. Its translation is CASSLSLQPQHF.

The gene calls are TRBV20-1 and TRBJ2-1, with 9 nucleotides matching TRBD2. CDR1 DFQATT and CDR2 SNEGSKA come from the germline V gene (reference sequence). The J segment lost 0 bases and the V segment lost 1 base, leaving 4 bases of the junction unmatched. The CDR3 is made up of 16 amino acids. The CDR3 is CSARGREGRSYNEQFF. The DNA of the CDR3 is TGCAGTGCTAGAGGGCGGGAGGGCCGCTCCTACAATGAGCAGTTCTTC.

V and J are TRBV19 and TRBJ2-5, with D unresolved. The CDR3 runs 15 residues. Trimming left V 8 bases short and J 0 bases short, with 16 bases between. CDR1 and CDR2 (germline): LNHDA, SQIVND (reference sequence). For the CDR3, the DNA is TGTGCCAGTGGTCCGCCAGGAACGTACCAAGAGACCCAGTACTTC. Translation: CASGPPGTYQETQYF.